What follows are 6 T cell receptor beta chains derived from one specimen sequenced in a study of blood T cell repertoires in COVID-19 (dated by TCRdb to 2020 to 2022). Library preparation was by the immunoSEQ multiplex PCR assay. Drawn from immuneACCESS, this table holds only the in-frame rearrangements with V and J called that TCRdb kept. Clones are partly lost; checked studies trace under half to an unresolved V gene and leave the rest unexplained. This sample holds just under 350,000 clones; 88% were observed only once. About 7% of the sample comes from the top ten. The sample was peripheral blood. Every receptor here comes from a woman in her 70s with COVID-19, enrolled during active disease.

The chain combines TRBV6-1 with TRBJ1-5; 7 bases map to TRBD1. The CDR3 runs to 15 residues. CDR1 is MNHNS and CDR2 is SASEGT in the germline V gene. J lost 6 bases, V lost 1 base, and 6 bases had no gene match. This CDR3 reads CASSEGIGGSQPQHF. CDR3 nucleotides: TGTGCCAGCAGTGAAGGGATAGGGGGCTCTCAGCCCCAGCATTTT.

The chain carries TRBV12-3 or TRBV12-4 and TRBJ2-7; D uncertain. Trimming cost V 3 bases and J 2 bases, with 8 bases left between them. This CDR3 comprises 13 residues. CDR3 sequence: CASSFAATYEQYF. The CDR3 region has the DNA TGTGCCAGCAGTTTCGCGGCTACCTACGAGCAGTACTTC.

The V and J genes are TRBV7-3 and TRBJ2-1; D is perhaps TRBD1 (6 bases). Germline V gene data show CDR1 as SGHTA and CDR2 as FQGTGA. Trimming shortened V by 5 bases and J by 0 bases, and 11 bases separated the two germline ends. This CDR3 region has 15 residues. The chain's CDR3 is CASSKDRSSYNEQFF. DNA of the CDR3: TGTGCCAGCAGCAAAGACAGGAGCTCCTACAATGAGCAGTTCTTC.

This chain links TRBV6-5 with TRBJ1-2, with 7 nucleotides matching TRBD1. This CDR3 spans 14 amino acids. Per germline, CDR1 MNHEY and CDR2 SVGAGI. V shed 2 bases and J 8 bases; nucleotides not matched to a gene: 8. The CDR3 nucleotides read TGTGCCAGCAGTTACCACAGGGGCTCCGCCGGCTACACCTTC. Protein product: CASSYHRGSAGYTF.

This chain links TRBV19 with TRBJ1-1; 7 nucleotides match TRBD1. The CDR3 runs to 16 residues. Germline CDR1 and CDR2: LNHDA and SQIVND (reference sequence). The V and J ends lost 1 base and 3 bases, in that order; junction bases with no gene match: 8. The CDR3 reads CASSIAPGQSYTEAFF. The CDR3 coding sequence is TGTGCCAGTAGTATAGCACCGGGACAGTCGTACACTGAAGCTTTCTTT.

The chain uses TRBV6-4 and TRBJ1-2, with TRBD1 matching over 7 bases. There are 14 residues in the CDR3. V gave up 5 bases and J gave up 5 bases; unmatched junction bases: 8. Germline V CDR1 and CDR2: MRHNA, SNTAGT. The CDR3 region has the DNA TGTGCCAGCAGTTCGAACAGGGGATCATATGGCTACACCTTC. Its translation is CASSSNRGSYGYTF.